This T cell receptor beta chain came from a study of blood T cell repertoires in COVID-19. V was shortened by 2 bases and J by 1 base, with 6 bases between the two germline ends. The CDR3 contains 13 residues. CDR1 is SGDLS, CDR2 YYNGEE, per germline. Repertoires were generated with immunoSEQ multiplex PCR, while TCRdb's copy carries only in-frame clones and drops some. Altogether about 250,000 clones are present, over 75% being singletons, with the ten largest covering about 4.1%. The sequenced material came from PBMCs or T cells enriched from blood (not recorded which). This chain uses TRBV9 with TRBJ1-1, with D unclear. The clonotype originates from a woman aged 25-40 years who had recovered from COVID-19. The CDR3, as DNA: TGTGCCAGCAGCGTTTCAGAGAACACTGAAGCTTTCTTT. Translating gives CASSVSENTEAFF.